A single sample gave rise to the 30 T cell receptor beta chains below, sequenced in a study of graft-versus-host responses after intestinal transplantation. Generated by immunoSEQ multiplex PCR, the TCRdb table keeps only in-frame clones and is missing some. The table lists roughly 97,000 clones, around 90% of them singletons. The sample in question was PBMCs, obtained around 450 days after intestinal transplant. These receptors came from a human patient who received an intestinal transplant, so some T cells may come from the graft donor.

V and J are TRBV19 and TRBJ2-3, with TRBD2 matching 7 bases. This CDR3 contains 15 residues. V lost 7 bases, J lost 0 bases, and 7 bases stayed unmatched. The germline CDR1 and CDR2 sequences are LNHDA and SQIVND (reference sequence). The CDR3 DNA follows: TGTGCCAGTATCGGGGGGACGACTAGCACAGATACGCAGTATTTT. It translates to CASIGGTTSTDTQYF.

This chain connects TRBV29-1 to TRBJ1-1; no clear D gene. The CDR3 sequence is 12 residues long. V dropped 7 bases and J dropped 6 bases, with 15 bases sitting between them. Germline V gene data show CDR1 as SQVTM and CDR2 as ANQGSEA. CDR3 in amino acids: CSAAGGVAEAFF. CDR3 sequence (DNA): TGCAGCGCCGCGGGCGGTGTTGCTGAAGCTTTCTTT.

This clone appeared a single time. This chain links TRBV7-9 with TRBJ2-7, with D perhaps given as TRBD1 or TRBD2 (6 bases each). The V end lost 5 bases, the J end lost 9 bases, and 17 bases lay between the germline ends. The CDR3 has 13 residues. Per germline, CDR1 SEHNR and CDR2 FQNEAQ (reference sequence). The CDR3 DNA follows: TGTGCCAGCAGCCCCGGGGGCTACCATCGGCAGTACTTC. Residues: CASSPGGYHRQYF.

V is TRBV7-9 and J is TRBJ1-4; D is unresolved. V lost 1 base to trimming and J lost 5 bases, with 14 bases between them. The CDR3 has 16 residues. CDR1 is SEHNR, CDR2 FQNEAQ, per germline (reference sequence). The DNA for the CDR3 is TGTGCCAGCAGCTTAGTCCAAGATAGTCCGAATGAAAAACTGTTTTTT. Encoded protein: CASSLVQDSPNEKLFF.

V gene TRBV10-3 combines with J gene TRBJ1-5; 7 bases fit TRBD1. V lost 0 bases and J lost 2; bases outside the gene matches: 4. This CDR3 contains 16 residues. Germline CDR1 is ENHRY and CDR2 is SYGVKD. This CDR3 is CAISESYQGGNQPQHF. As DNA, the CDR3 is TGTGCCATCAGTGAGTCGTACCAGGGGGGCAATCAGCCCCAGCATTTT.

The V gene is TRBV7-9, the J gene TRBJ1-3; tentative D call: TRBD1 (6 bases). CDR3 length: 16 residues. V was clipped by 5 bases and J by 0 bases, with 14 bases between them. Germline V gives CDR1 SEHNR, CDR2 FQNEAQ (reference sequence). DNA of the CDR3: TGTGCCAGCAGCCGTAGGGGGGGTGGCTCTGGAAACACCATATATTTT. It encodes CASSRRGGGSGNTIYF.

V and J are TRBV6-6 and TRBJ2-7, with unresolved D. With 6 bases removed from V and 6 bases from J, the gap between germline ends came to 9 bases. The CDR3 totals 11 residues. Germline V lookup: CDR1 MNHNY, CDR2 SVGAGI (reference sequence). CDR3 region: CASRAGLEQYF. In DNA, the CDR3 is TGTGCCAGCAGAGCCGGGCTCGAGCAGTACTTC.

This chain links TRBV15 with TRBJ2-1, with D possibly matching TRBD1 (5 bases). The CDR3 extends over 17 amino acids. Trimming left V 0 bases short and J 5 bases short, with 17 bases between. CDR1 and CDR2 (germline): LNHNV, YYDKDF (reference sequence). The CDR3 here is CATSREDLGQSHNEQFF. The CDR3 nucleotides are TGTGCCACCAGCAGAGAAGACCTCGGACAATCCCACAATGAGCAGTTCTTC.

J is TRBJ1-5 and V is TRBV18; no reliable D call. From germline, CDR1 is KGHSH and CDR2 LQKENI. CDR3 length equals 13 residues. The V and J ends lost 3 bases and 6 bases respectively, with 9 bases between them. CDR3 sequence: CASSPGSPQPQHF. As DNA, the CDR3 is TGTGCCAGCTCACCTGGTAGCCCTCAGCCCCAGCATTTT.

The J gene is TRBJ2-7, the V gene TRBV6-5; TRBD1 matches at 10 bases. Trimming removed 2 bases from V and 3 bases from J; junction bases left unmatched: 7. Germline V gene data show CDR1 as MNHEY and CDR2 as SVGAGI. There are 16 residues in the CDR3. The CDR3 coding sequence is TGTGCCAGCAGTTACGCCCGGGACAGGGGAGACTACGAGCAGTACTTC. The encoded protein is CASSYARDRGDYEQYF.

The J gene is TRBJ2-5, the V gene TRBV5-4, with 9 bases lining up with TRBD1. Germline CDR1 SGHNT, CDR2 YYREEE (reference sequence). This CDR3 region has 14 residues. J was trimmed by 5 bases and V by 4 bases; bases with no gene match: 6. The CDR3 DNA sequence: TGTGCCAGCAGCGACAGGGGGAATGGCGAGACCCAGTACTTC. Its protein is CASSDRGNGETQYF. Variable domain in full (rest from reference TRBV5-4 and TRBJ2-5): ETGVTQSPTHLIKTRGQQVTLRCSSQSGHNTVSWYQQALGQGPQFIFQYYREEENGRGNFPPRFSGLQFPNYSSELNVNALELDDSALYLCASSDRGNGETQYFGPGTRLLVL.

J is TRBJ2-7 and V is TRBV18, with 10 bases matching TRBD1. Germline values: CDR1 KGHSH, CDR2 LQKENI. Germline trimming cut 3 bases from V and 6 bases from J; bases unmatched to any gene: 8. The length of the CDR3 is 15 residues. The CDR3 reads CASSPREDRGGEQYF. DNA of the CDR3: TGTGCCAGCTCACCGCGGGAGGACAGGGGGGGCGAGCAGTACTTC.

This clone was detected only once. The chain carries TRBV6-9 and TRBJ2-7; 13 nucleotides align to TRBD2. The CDR3 has 18 residues. Germline V gives CDR1 MNHGY, CDR2 SVAAGI. The V segment lost 6 bases and the J segment 3 bases; nucleotides outside the gene matches: 14. CDR3 nucleotides: TGTGCCAGCAGAGGAGGACTAGCGGGGGACCTGCCCTTCTACGAGCAGTACTTC. Its protein is CASRGGLAGDLPFYEQYF.

The chain employs TRBV5-6 and TRBJ2-7; a weak D match, TRBD1 (5 bases). The CDR3 is 12 amino acids. Germline V gene data show CDR1 as SGHDT and CDR2 as YYEEEE. V dropped 2 bases and J dropped 6 bases, with 9 bases sitting between them. The CDR3 sequence is CASSLQAFEQYF. CDR3 DNA: TGTGCCAGCAGCTTACAGGCGTTCGAGCAGTACTTC.

This chain uses TRBV6-6 with TRBJ1-3, with a possible D match to TRBD1 (5 bases). Looked up from germline, CDR1 is MNHNY and CDR2 is SVGAGI (reference sequence). CDR3 length: 16 amino acids. The V end was cut by 5 bases, the J end by 0 bases, with 14 bases between. The CDR3 sequence is CASSRVQVDSGNTIYF. The CDR3 nucleotides read TGTGCCAGCAGTAGGGTACAGGTTGACTCTGGAAACACCATATATTTT.

J is TRBJ1-1 and V is TRBV6-5, with D possibly TRBD1 on 5 matching bases. Germline V CDR1 and CDR2: MNHEY, SVGAGI. V lost 2 bases, J lost 6 bases, and 7 bases lay in between. The CDR3 is 12 amino acids. This chain's CDR3 is CASSYRGAEAFF. The CDR3 DNA sequence: TGTGCCAGCAGTTACCGGGGGGCTGAAGCTTTCTTT.

This clone was picked up one time. The chain has TRBV23-1 and TRBJ1-5, with D perhaps matching TRBD1 (6 bases). TRBV23-1 has ORF status, its function being uncertain. V shed 5 bases and J shed 5 bases, with 22 bases lying between them. The CDR3 spans 17 residues. CDR3 protein: CASSNCLGGPPDQPQHF. The CDR3 DNA follows: TGCGCCAGCAGTAATTGTCTGGGGGGGCCCCCTGATCAGCCCCAGCATTTT.

In this sample, this clone turned up a few times. CDR3 bases: TGTGCCAGCTCGGGAGTAGGTGGGGACACTGAAGCTTTCTTT. It codes for CASSGVGGDTEAFF. V and J are TRBV18 and TRBJ1-1; no definite D call. The germline V gene encodes CDR1 KGHSH and CDR2 LQKENI. The CDR3 is 14 residues long. The ends were cut back, 6 bases at V and 3 bases at J, with 14 bases in the middle.

The rearrangement links TRBV6-6 to TRBJ1-3; the match to TRBD1 covers 7 bases. Germline V gene sequence: CDR1 MNHNY, CDR2 SVGAGI (reference sequence). This CDR3 has 15 residues. V dropped 5 bases and J dropped 4; count of bases not matched to a gene: 8. The CDR3 region has the DNA TGTGCCAGCAGTAACACAGGGGTTTTCGGAAACACCATATATTTT. This encodes CASSNTGVFGNTIYF.

The chain joins TRBV27 to TRBJ2-7; 9 bases map to TRBD2. Germline V gene sequence: CDR1 MNHEY, CDR2 SMNVEV (reference sequence). The CDR3 is made up of 13 amino acids. Trimming cost V 6 bases and J 3 bases; bases outside gene matches: 3. CDR3 in DNA: TGTGCCAGCAGATCGACTAGCGGCTACGAGCAGTACTTC. Its protein product is CASRSTSGYEQYF.

V usage is TRBV5-1 and J usage is TRBJ1-6, with 10 bases aligning to TRBD1. CDR3 length: 15 amino acids. The J segment lost 8 bases and the V segment lost 1 base, leaving 3 bases of the junction unmatched. Germline V CDR1 and CDR2: SGHRS, YFSETQ. The CDR3 bases are TGCGCCAGCAGCTTGCGGACAGGGGGGGATTCACCCCTCCACTTT. Translating it yields CASSLRTGGDSPLHF.

J is TRBJ1-4 and V is TRBV9, with a tentative D call TRBD1 (5 bases). Germline assignment: CDR1 SGDLS and CDR2 YYNGEE. Trimming shortened V by 0 bases and J by 7 bases, and 22 bases separated the two germline ends. The CDR3 extends over 18 amino acids. Here the CDR3 reads CASSVVVVECREGEKLFF. The CDR3 DNA follows: TGTGCCAGCAGCGTAGTAGTGGTAGAGTGCAGGGAGGGTGAAAAACTGTTTTTT.

The chain employs TRBV7-6 and TRBJ1-1; D is perhaps TRBD1 (5 bases). The CDR3 is made up of 16 amino acids. Germline V gene sequence: CDR1 SGHVS, CDR2 FNYEAQ. V lost 1 base and J 5 bases, leaving 17 bases between the germline ends. As DNA, the CDR3 is TGTGCCAGCAGCTTAGGTTTGGCAGGGAGGCAGACTGAAGCTTTCTTT. Protein sequence: CASSLGLAGRQTEAFF.

J is TRBJ2-6 and V is TRBV6-5; unclear D gene. The V gene lost 6 bases and the J gene lost 4 bases, with 7 bases spanning the gap. The CDR3 covers 13 residues. Germline assignment: CDR1 MNHEY and CDR2 SVGAGI. The CDR3 nucleotides are TGTGCCAGCAGCGTCGTGGGGGCCAACGTCCTGACTTTC. Protein sequence: CASSVVGANVLTF.

The V and J genes are TRBV5-5 and TRBJ2-1; weak D call: TRBD2 (6 bases). CDR1 SGHKS and CDR2 YYEKEE come from the germline V gene (reference sequence). V shed 5 bases and J shed 6 bases, with 18 bases lying between them. CDR3 size: 15 residues. CDR3 protein: CASRQGLGEGNEQFF. CDR3 sequence (DNA): TGTGCCAGCAGGCAGGGACTCGGCGAGGGCAATGAGCAGTTCTTC.

This chain connects TRBV27 to TRBJ2-1; D is undetermined. This CDR3 spans 15 amino acids. The germline V gene encodes CDR1 MNHEY and CDR2 SMNVEV (reference sequence). Trimming took off 1 base at V and 6 bases at J, with 13 bases between the two ends. CDR3 protein: CASSLWGRVSNEQFF. The CDR3 DNA follows: TGTGCCAGCAGTTTATGGGGTCGGGTATCCAATGAGCAGTTCTTC.

The chain links TRBV9 to TRBJ1-2; D gene ambiguous. V was trimmed by 0 bases and J by 3 bases, leaving 9 bases between them. Germline CDR1 reads SGDLS; CDR2 reads YYNGEE. The CDR3 contains 14 residues. CDR3 sequence reads: CASSVGEADYGYTF. CDR3 nucleotide sequence: TGTGCCAGCAGCGTAGGGGAAGCAGACTATGGCTACACCTTC.

The V call is TRBV7-9, the J call TRBJ1-2; D is possibly TRBD1 (6 bases). Germline CDR1 and CDR2: SEHNR and FQNEAQ (reference sequence). Trimming stripped 4 bases from V and 8 bases from J, with 14 bases between. This CDR3 spans 13 amino acids. The CDR3 nucleotides are TGTGCCAGCAGCTCGGGGGGCGGAGACGGCTACACCTTC. Translated, it gives CASSSGGGDGYTF.

The rearrangement joins TRBV5-1 to TRBJ1-2; 9 bases line up with TRBD1. Germline V gives CDR1 SGHRS, CDR2 YFSETQ. There are 14 residues in the CDR3. J was trimmed by 8 bases and V by 4 bases; bases with no gene match: 9. CDR3 bases: TGCGCCAGCAGCCCCGGGACAGGGCCCCAGGGCTACACCTTC. Translated, it gives CASSPGTGPQGYTF.

This clone was recorded once. The chain has TRBV9 and TRBJ2-1; 7 positions agree with TRBD1. The CDR3 extends over 14 amino acids. Looked up from germline, CDR1 is SGDLS and CDR2 is YYNGEE. V was pared by 3 bases and J by 8 bases, with 8 bases of the junction left unmatched. CDR3 DNA sequence: TGTGCCAGCAGCGGGACAGGTCTTTTCGATGAGCAGTTCTTC. It codes for CASSGTGLFDEQFF. Using reference TRBV9 and TRBJ2-1 for the parts outside the CDR3, the full variable domain is DSGVTQTPKHLITATGQRVTLRCSPRSGDLSVYWYQQSLDQGLQFLIQYYNGEERAKGNILERFSAQQFPDLHSELNLSSLELGDSALYFCASSGTGLFDEQFFGPGTRLTVL.